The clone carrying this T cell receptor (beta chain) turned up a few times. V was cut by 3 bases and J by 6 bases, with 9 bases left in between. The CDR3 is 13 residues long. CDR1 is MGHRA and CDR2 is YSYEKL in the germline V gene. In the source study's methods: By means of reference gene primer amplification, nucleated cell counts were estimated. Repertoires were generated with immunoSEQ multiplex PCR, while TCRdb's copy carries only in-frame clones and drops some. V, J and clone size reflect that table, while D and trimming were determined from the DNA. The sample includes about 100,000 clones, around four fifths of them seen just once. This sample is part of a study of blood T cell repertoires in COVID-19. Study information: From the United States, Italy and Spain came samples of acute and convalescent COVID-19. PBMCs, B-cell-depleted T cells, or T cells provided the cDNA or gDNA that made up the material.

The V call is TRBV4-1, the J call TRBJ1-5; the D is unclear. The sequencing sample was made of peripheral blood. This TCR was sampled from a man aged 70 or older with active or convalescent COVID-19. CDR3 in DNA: TGCGCCAGCAGCCAGGTGGAGGGTCAGCCCCAGCATTTT. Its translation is CASSQVEGQPQHF.